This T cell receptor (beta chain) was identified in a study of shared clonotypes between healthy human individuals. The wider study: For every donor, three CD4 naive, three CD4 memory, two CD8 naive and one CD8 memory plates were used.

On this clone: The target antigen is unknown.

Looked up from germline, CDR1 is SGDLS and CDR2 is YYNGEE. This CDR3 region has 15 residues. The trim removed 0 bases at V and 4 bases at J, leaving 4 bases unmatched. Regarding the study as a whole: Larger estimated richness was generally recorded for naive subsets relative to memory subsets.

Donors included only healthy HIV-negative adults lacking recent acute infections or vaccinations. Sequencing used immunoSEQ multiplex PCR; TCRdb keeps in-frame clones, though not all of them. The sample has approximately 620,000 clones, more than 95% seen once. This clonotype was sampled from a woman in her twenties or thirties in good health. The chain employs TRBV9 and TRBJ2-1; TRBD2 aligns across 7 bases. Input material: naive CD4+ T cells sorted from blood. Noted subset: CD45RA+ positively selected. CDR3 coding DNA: TGTGCCAGCAGCGTAGGAACTAGCGCATACAATGAGCAGTTCTTC. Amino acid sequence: CASSVGTSAYNEQFF.